Following are 26 T cell receptor beta chains from one sample sequenced in a study of blood T cell repertoires in COVID-19. Some clones are missing from TCRdb's copy, which holds only in-frame ones; the method was immunoSEQ multiplex PCR. The sample consists of about 250,000 clones, over 70% of them appearing once. Sequenced material: peripheral blood. These receptors came from a man older than 75 with acute or convalescent COVID-19.

This clone was counted a single time. The gene calls are TRBV28 and TRBJ2-5, with D possibly matching TRBD1 (7 bases). Germline CDR1 is MDHEN and CDR2 is SYDVKM. The CDR3 totals 15 residues. The V gene lost 6 bases and the J gene lost 7 bases, with 21 bases spanning the gap. The chain's CDR3 is CASRQGGRDAGTQYF. For the CDR3, the DNA is TGTGCCAGCAGGCAGGGGGGTCGGGACGCGGGGACCCAGTACTTC.

The J gene is TRBJ1-1, the V gene TRBV3-1 (or the pseudogene TRBV3-2); 7 bases map to TRBD1. The germline gives CDR1 LGHDT, CDR2 YNNKEL (reference sequence). CDR3 length equals 14 residues. The J segment lost 2 bases and the V segment lost 4 bases, leaving 4 bases of the junction unmatched. The CDR3 region has the DNA TGTGCCAGCAGCCCTGAGGGGGCAAACACTGAAGCTTTCTTT. Its protein product is CASSPEGANTEAFF.

The chain joins TRBV24-1 to TRBJ2-1; D is ambiguous. V was clipped by 3 bases and J by 4 bases, with 15 bases between them. Germline CDR1 KGHDR, CDR2 SFDVKD. This CDR3 is built from 16 residues. As DNA, the CDR3 is TGTGCCACCAGTGATCCCGACGCGCGGAGATACAATGAGCAGTTCTTC. This codes for CATSDPDARRYNEQFF.

The chain uses TRBV7-2 and TRBJ2-5; no clear D gene. From germline, CDR1 is SGHTA and CDR2 FQGNSA. The V and J ends lost 1 base and 2 bases respectively, with 11 bases between them. The CDR3 has 15 residues. DNA of the CDR3: TGTGCCAGCAGCTTAGGGGCGAATGCACAAGAGACCCAGTACTTC. Its translation is CASSLGANAQETQYF.

The CDR3 nucleotides read TGCAGCGTTGGTGGGGCGGACTCTGGAAACACCATATATTTT. Translating gives CSVGGADSGNTIYF. The V gene is TRBV29-1, the J gene TRBJ1-3, with D possibly being TRBD1 (5 bases). The CDR3 sequence is 14 residues long. CDR1 SQVTM and CDR2 ANQGSEA come from the germline V gene. The V gene lost 4 bases and the J gene lost 0 bases, with 10 bases spanning the gap.

This chain joins TRBV18 and TRBJ2-1; TRBD1 matches at 7 bases. V shed 3 bases and J 1 base; nucleotides not matched to a gene: 6. Germline CDR1 reads KGHSH; CDR2 reads LQKENI. The CDR3 length is 16 residues. The CDR3 DNA sequence: TGTGCCAGCTCACCTGTTCTGGGACAGTCCTACAATGAGCAGTTCTTC. Its protein is CASSPVLGQSYNEQFF.

This clone was found once. V gene TRBV28 combines with J gene TRBJ2-7; weak D call: TRBD2 (6 bases). V was trimmed by 7 bases and J by 2 bases, leaving 18 bases between them. The CDR3 covers 15 residues. The germline gives CDR1 MDHEN, CDR2 SYDVKM. CDR3 DNA: TGTGCCAGCAATTTCCCCGGGACTGGAGCCTACGAGCAGTACTTC. This gives the protein CASNFPGTGAYEQYF.

The V call is TRBV6-5, the J call TRBJ1-6; no reliable D call. The CDR3 has 15 residues. With 4 bases removed from V and 9 bases from J, the gap between germline ends came to 16 bases. Germline loops: CDR1 MNHEY, CDR2 SVGAGI. For the CDR3, the DNA is TGTGCCAGCAGTTCTCCGTCTCCCTCCGGTTCACCCCTCCACTTT. This sequence encodes CASSSPSPSGSPLHF.

This clone was counted once. This chain joins TRBV19 and TRBJ2-1; the D gene is possibly TRBD1 (6 bases). CDR1 is LNHDA, CDR2 SQIVND, per germline (reference sequence). The CDR3 length is 17 residues. V was pared by 6 bases and J by 4 bases, with 22 bases between. CDR3 loop: CASSRGQQRSIYNEQFF. CDR3 DNA: TGTGCCAGTAGCCGAGGACAGCAACGTTCGATATACAATGAGCAGTTCTTC. The variable domain in full, completed from reference TRBV19 and TRBJ2-1, reads DGGITQSPKYLFRKEGQNVTLSCEQNLNHDAMYWYRQDPGQGLRLIYYSQIVNDFQKGDIAEGYSVSREKKESFPLTVTSAQKNPTAFYLCASSRGQQRSIYNEQFFGPGTRLTVL.

The chain is built from TRBV7-6 and TRBJ2-7; TRBD1 might be the D (5 bases). The CDR3 runs to 14 residues. From germline, CDR1 is SGHVS and CDR2 FNYEAQ. The V end lost 1 base, the J end lost 2 bases, and 9 bases lay between the germline ends. The CDR3 DNA reads TGTGCCAGCAGCTTAGGAGCAGGGCCCTACGAGCAGTACTTC. It is translated as CASSLGAGPYEQYF.

V gene TRBV7-2 combines with J gene TRBJ2-1, with 9 bases that match TRBD2. Germline-derived CDR1 and CDR2 are SGHTA and FQGNSA. V was pared by 4 bases and J by 9 bases, with 10 bases of the junction left unmatched. The CDR3 extends over 15 amino acids. CDR3 loop: CASSSWAGGPVEQFF. The CDR3 DNA reads TGTGCCAGCAGCTCCTGGGCGGGGGGGCCCGTTGAGCAGTTCTTC.

V gene TRBV7-2 combines with J gene TRBJ1-6; the D is unclear. The V and J ends lost 8 bases and 8 bases respectively, with 10 bases between them. There are 12 residues in the CDR3. Germline V gene data show CDR1 as SGHTA and CDR2 as FQGNSA. The CDR3 here is CASGPTDSPLHF. CDR3 bases: TGTGCCAGCGGGCCGACCGATTCACCCCTCCACTTT.

This chain joins TRBV20-1 and TRBJ2-7; tentatively, D is TRBD2 (6 bases). In germline, CDR1 is DFQATT, CDR2 SNEGSKA (reference sequence). The CDR3 length is 13 residues. The V end was cut by 3 bases, the J end by 9 bases, with 18 bases between. CDR3 nucleotide sequence: TGCAGTGCTAGTCCCCCTAGCGAAAGCGGGCAGTACTTC. Protein product: CSASPPSESGQYF.

This clone was recorded only once. The V and J genes are TRBV5-4 and TRBJ2-3; tentatively, D is TRBD2 (6 bases). The CDR3 has 15 residues. V was cut by 0 bases and J by 2 bases, with 10 bases left in between. Germline V gene lookup returns CDR1 SGHNT and CDR2 YYREEE (reference sequence). CDR3 coding DNA: TGTGCCAGCAGCTTGGGCGGGGACGTCACAGATACGCAGTATTTT. Translated, it gives CASSLGGDVTDTQYF.

V and J are TRBV29-1 and TRBJ1-1, with D perhaps TRBD1 (5 bases). V lost 3 bases and J lost 1, with 6 bases in between. This CDR3 contains 12 residues. CDR1 and CDR2 from the germline V gene are SQVTM and ANQGSEA. Written as DNA, the CDR3 is TGCAGCGTTGACAGGGCGAACACTGAAGCTTTCTTT. Protein: CSVDRANTEAFF.

V gene TRBV4-2 combines with J gene TRBJ2-5; 8 nucleotides agree with TRBD1. CDR1 is LGHNA and CDR2 is YNFKEQ in the germline V gene. This CDR3 contains 16 residues. V was pared by 0 bases and J by 5 bases, with 8 bases of the junction left unmatched. The DNA for the CDR3 is TGTGCCAGCAGCCAAGATGGCAGGGGGCAAGGGGAGACCCAGTACTTC. It is translated as CASSQDGRGQGETQYF.

This chain connects TRBV5-1 to TRBJ1-1, with D tentatively TRBD1 (5 bases). The CDR3 is made up of 13 amino acids. V lost 4 bases to trimming and J lost 1 base, with 8 bases between them. Looked up from germline, CDR1 is SGHRS and CDR2 is YFSETQ. Here the CDR3 DNA reads TGCGCCAGCAGCACACAGGCGAACACTGAAGCTTTCTTT. It is translated as CASSTQANTEAFF.

The chain carries TRBV2 and TRBJ2-2; D remains unclear. The ends were cut back, 3 bases at V and 6 bases at J, with 8 bases in the middle. Germline CDR1 and CDR2: SNHLY and FYNNEI. The CDR3 length is 13 residues. CDR3 in DNA: TGTGCCAGCAGTGAGTTTAATGCCGGGGAGCTGTTTTTT. This encodes CASSEFNAGELFF.

This chain joins TRBV7-9 and TRBJ2-7; D may be TRBD2 (6 bases). Germline CDR1 and CDR2: SEHNR and FQNEAQ (reference sequence). V was shortened by 3 bases and J by 5 bases, with 14 bases between the two germline ends. The CDR3 has 14 residues. The CDR3 sequence: CASSFSGVVNEQYF. The CDR3 DNA sequence: TGTGCCAGCAGCTTTAGCGGCGTTGTGAACGAGCAGTACTTC.

The chain is built from TRBV5-6 and TRBJ2-7; the match to TRBD1 covers 7 bases. Germline-derived CDR1 and CDR2 are SGHDT and YYEEEE. The CDR3 sequence is 12 residues long. V lost 3 bases and J lost 6; bases outside the gene matches: 3. In nucleotides, the CDR3 is TGTGCCAGCAGCTCGACAGGGCGCGAGCAGTACTTC. This translates into CASSSTGREQYF.

The chain recombines TRBV19 with TRBJ2-1; 10 bases are a match to TRBD2. The germline CDR1 and CDR2 sequences are LNHDA and SQIVND (reference sequence). CDR3 length equals 15 residues. V lost 7 bases to trimming and J lost 0 bases; unmatched junction nucleotides: 3. In nucleotides, the CDR3 is TGTGCCAGTACTAGCGGGGGTAGCTCCTACAATGAGCAGTTCTTC. This codes for CASTSGGSSYNEQFF.

The chain carries TRBV2 and TRBJ2-7, with a weak D call TRBD2 (6 bases). The CDR3 spans 14 residues. V was trimmed by 8 bases and J by 2 bases, leaving 16 bases between them. Germline CDR1 and CDR2: SNHLY and FYNNEI. CDR3 protein: CASSKGEVPYEQYF. The CDR3 DNA reads as TGTGCCAGCTCCAAAGGGGAGGTGCCCTACGAGCAGTACTTC.

This chain uses TRBV28 with TRBJ2-5; 7 nucleotides line up with TRBD2. J lost 1 base, V lost 1 base, and 6 bases had no gene match. Per germline, CDR1 MDHEN and CDR2 SYDVKM. The CDR3 contains 16 residues. The CDR3 coding sequence is TGTGCCAGCAGTTTATACGGGGGGATCGTCCAAGAGACCCAGTACTTC. Its protein product is CASSLYGGIVQETQYF.

This clone was found a few times. The rearrangement joins TRBV5-6 to TRBJ1-1; maybe TRBD1 (6 bases). The CDR3 has 16 residues. Trimming removed 7 bases from V and 1 base from J, with 20 bases in between. CDR1 and CDR2 from the germline V gene are SGHDT and YYEEEE. The CDR3 DNA follows: TGTGCCAGCGGCGAAGGTACAGGGAAGGGGAACACTGAAGCTTTCTTT. It specifies CASGEGTGKGNTEAFF.

CDR3 region: CATRGSVEVQPQHF. DNA for the CDR3: TGTGCCACCCGTGGAAGTGTTGAGGTCCAGCCCCAGCATTTT. This chain joins TRBV6-5 and TRBJ1-5; no reliable D call. Looked up from germline, CDR1 is MNHEY and CDR2 is SVGAGI. The CDR3 spans 14 residues. V lost 10 bases, J lost 7 bases, and 20 bases lay in between.

The chain has TRBV10-1 and TRBJ2-7, with 9 bases aligning to TRBD1. From germline, CDR1 is WNHNN and CDR2 SYGVQD (reference sequence). The V segment lost 3 bases and the J segment 4 bases; nucleotides outside the gene matches: 7. The CDR3 totals 15 residues. In DNA, the CDR3 is TGCGCCAGCAGTGATCCGGGACAGGGTTATTACGAGCAGTACTTC. Protein product: CASSDPGQGYYEQYF.